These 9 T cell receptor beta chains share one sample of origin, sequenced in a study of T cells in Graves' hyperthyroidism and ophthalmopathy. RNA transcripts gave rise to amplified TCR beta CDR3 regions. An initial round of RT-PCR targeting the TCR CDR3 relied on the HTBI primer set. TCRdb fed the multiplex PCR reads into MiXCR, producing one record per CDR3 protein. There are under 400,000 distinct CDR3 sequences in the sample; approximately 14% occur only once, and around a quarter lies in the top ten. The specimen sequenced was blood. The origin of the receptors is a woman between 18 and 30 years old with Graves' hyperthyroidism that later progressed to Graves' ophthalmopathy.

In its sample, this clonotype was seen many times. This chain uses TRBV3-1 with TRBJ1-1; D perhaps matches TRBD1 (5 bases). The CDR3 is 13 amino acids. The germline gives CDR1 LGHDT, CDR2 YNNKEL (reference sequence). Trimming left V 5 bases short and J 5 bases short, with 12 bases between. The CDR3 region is CASSAGGGTEAFF. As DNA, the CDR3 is TGTGCCAGCAGCGCTGGGGGGGGGACTGAAGCTTTCTTT.

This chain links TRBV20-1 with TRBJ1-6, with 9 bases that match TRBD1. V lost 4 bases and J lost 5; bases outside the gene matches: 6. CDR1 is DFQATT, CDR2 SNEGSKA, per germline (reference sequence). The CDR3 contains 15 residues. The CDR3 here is CSANGQGMNNSPLHF. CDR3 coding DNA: TGCAGTGCTAACGGACAGGGGATGAATAATTCACCCCTCCACTTT.

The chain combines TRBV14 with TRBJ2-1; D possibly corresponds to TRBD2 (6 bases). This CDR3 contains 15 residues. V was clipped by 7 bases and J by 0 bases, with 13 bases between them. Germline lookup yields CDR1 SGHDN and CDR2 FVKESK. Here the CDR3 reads CASTQERASYNEQFF. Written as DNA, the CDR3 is TGTGCCAGCACCCAGGAGCGGGCCTCCTACAATGAGCAGTTCTTC.

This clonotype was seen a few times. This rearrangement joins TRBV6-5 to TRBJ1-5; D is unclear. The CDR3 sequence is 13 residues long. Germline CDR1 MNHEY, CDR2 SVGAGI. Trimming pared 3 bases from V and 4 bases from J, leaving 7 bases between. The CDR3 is CASSYTVNQPQHF. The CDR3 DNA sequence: TGTGCCAGCAGTTATACAGTTAATCAGCCCCAGCATTTT.

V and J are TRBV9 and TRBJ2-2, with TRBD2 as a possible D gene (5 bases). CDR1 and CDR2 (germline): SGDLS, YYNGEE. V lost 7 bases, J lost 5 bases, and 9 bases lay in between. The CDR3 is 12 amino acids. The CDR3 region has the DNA TGTGCCAGCCATCCGGGGACCGGGGAGCTGTTTTTT. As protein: CASHPGTGELFF.

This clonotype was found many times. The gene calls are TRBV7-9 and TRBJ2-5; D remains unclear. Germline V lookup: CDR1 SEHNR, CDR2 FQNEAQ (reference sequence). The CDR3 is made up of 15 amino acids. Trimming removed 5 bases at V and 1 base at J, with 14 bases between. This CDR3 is CASSQGQVFQETQYF. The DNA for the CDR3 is TGTGCCAGCAGCCAAGGTCAGGTTTTCCAAGAGACCCAGTACTTC.

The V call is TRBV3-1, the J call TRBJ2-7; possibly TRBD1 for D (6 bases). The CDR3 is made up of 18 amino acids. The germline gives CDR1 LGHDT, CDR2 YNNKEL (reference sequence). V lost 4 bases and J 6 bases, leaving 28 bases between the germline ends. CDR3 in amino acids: CASSRHGQFSPNIGEQYF. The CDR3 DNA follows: TGTGCCAGCAGCCGGCACGGACAGTTTTCCCCCAATATCGGCGAGCAGTACTTC.

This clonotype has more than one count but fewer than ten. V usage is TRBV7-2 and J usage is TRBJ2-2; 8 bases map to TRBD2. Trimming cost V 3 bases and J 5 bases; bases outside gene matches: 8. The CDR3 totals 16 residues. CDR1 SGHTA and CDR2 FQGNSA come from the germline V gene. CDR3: CASSFRAGETTGELFF. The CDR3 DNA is TGTGCCAGCAGCTTTAGAGCGGGAGAAACAACCGGGGAGCTGTTTTTT.

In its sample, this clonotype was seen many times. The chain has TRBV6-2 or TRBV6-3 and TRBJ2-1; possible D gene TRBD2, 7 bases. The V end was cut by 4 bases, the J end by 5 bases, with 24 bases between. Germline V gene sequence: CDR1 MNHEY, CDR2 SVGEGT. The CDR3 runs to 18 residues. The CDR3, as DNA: TGTGCCAGCAGTTTCTCCGACCCAGGGGAGGGATACAACAATGAGCAGTTCTTC. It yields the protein CASSFSDPGEGYNNEQFF.